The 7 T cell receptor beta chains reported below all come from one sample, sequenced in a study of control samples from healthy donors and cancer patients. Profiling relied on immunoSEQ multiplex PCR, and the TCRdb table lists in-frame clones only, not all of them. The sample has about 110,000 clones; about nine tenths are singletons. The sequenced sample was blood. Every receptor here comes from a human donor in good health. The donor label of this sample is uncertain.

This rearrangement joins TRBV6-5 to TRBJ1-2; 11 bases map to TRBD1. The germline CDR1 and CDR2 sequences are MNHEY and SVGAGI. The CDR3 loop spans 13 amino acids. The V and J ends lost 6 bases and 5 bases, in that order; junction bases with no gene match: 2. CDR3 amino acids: CASRDRGRYGYTF. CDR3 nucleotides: TGTGCCAGCAGGGACAGGGGGCGTTATGGCTACACCTTC.

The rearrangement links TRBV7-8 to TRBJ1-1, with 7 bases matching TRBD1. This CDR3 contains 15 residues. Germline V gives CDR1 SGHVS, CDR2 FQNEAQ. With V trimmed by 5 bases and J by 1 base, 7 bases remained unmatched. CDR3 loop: CASSVSGTANTEAFF. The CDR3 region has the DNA TGTGCCAGCAGCGTCTCCGGGACAGCGAACACTGAAGCTTTCTTT.

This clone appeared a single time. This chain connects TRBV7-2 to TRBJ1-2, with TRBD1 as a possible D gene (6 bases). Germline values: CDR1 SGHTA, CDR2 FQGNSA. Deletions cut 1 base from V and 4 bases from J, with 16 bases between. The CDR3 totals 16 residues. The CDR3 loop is CASSLERGNSGYGYTF. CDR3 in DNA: TGTGCCAGCAGCTTAGAGAGGGGGAACTCGGGCTATGGCTACACCTTC.

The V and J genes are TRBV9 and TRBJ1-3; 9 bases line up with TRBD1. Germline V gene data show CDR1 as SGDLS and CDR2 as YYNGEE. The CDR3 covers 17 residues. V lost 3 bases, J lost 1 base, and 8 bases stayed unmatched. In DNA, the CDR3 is TGTGCCAGCAGCGGAGTACAGGGGGCATATTCTGGAAACACCATATATTTT. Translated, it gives CASSGVQGAYSGNTIYF.

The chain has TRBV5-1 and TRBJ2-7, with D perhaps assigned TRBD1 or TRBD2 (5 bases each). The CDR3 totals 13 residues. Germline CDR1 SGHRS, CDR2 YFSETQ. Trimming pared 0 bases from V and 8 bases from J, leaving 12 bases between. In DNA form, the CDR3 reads TGCGCCAGCAGCTTGGACGGGGCCTATCAGCAGTACGTC. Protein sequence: CASSLDGAYQQYV.

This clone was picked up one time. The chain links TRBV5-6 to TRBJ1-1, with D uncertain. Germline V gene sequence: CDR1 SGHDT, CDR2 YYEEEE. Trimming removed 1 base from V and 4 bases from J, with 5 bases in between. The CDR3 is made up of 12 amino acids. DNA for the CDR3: TGTGCCAGCAGCTTGAGAGGCACTGAAGCTTTCTTT. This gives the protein CASSLRGTEAFF. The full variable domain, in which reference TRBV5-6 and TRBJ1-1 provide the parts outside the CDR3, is DAGVTQSPTHLIKTRGQQVTLRCSPKSGHDTVSWYQQALGQGPQFIFQYYEEEERQRGNFPDRFSGHQFPNYSSELNVNALLLGDSALYLCASSLRGTEAFFGQGTRLTVV.

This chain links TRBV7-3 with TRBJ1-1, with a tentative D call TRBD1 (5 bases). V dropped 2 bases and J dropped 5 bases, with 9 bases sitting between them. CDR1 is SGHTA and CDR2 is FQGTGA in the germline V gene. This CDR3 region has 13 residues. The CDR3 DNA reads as TGTGCCAGCAGCTTAGTTCCAGGGACTGAAGCTTTCTTT. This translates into CASSLVPGTEAFF.